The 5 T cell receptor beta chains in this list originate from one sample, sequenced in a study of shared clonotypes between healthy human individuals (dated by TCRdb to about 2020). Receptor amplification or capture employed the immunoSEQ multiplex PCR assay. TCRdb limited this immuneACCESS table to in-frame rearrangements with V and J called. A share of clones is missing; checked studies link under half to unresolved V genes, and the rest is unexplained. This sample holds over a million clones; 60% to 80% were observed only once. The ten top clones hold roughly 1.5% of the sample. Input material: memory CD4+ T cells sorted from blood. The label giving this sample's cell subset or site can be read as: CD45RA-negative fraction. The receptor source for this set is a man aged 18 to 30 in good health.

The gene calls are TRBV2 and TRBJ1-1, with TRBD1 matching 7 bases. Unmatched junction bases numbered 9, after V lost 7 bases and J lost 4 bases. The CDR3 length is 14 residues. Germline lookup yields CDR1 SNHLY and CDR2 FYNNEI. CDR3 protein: CASTTGLGGTEAFF. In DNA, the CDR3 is TGTGCCAGCACGACAGGGTTGGGAGGCACTGAAGCTTTCTTT.

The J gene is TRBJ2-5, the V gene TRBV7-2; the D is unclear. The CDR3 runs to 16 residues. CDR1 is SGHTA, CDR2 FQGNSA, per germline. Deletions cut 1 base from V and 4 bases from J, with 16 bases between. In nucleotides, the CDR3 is TGTGCCAGCAGCTTAGAGGGTTCACCCATGGGAGAGACCCAGTACTTC. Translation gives CASSLEGSPMGETQYF.

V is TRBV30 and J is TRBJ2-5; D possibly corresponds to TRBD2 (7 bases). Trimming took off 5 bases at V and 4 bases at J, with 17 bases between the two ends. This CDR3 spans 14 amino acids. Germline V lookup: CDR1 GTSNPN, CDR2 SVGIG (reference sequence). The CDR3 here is CAWQGKRGGETQYF. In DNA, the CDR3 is TGTGCCTGGCAGGGCAAAAGGGGGGGAGAGACCCAGTACTTC. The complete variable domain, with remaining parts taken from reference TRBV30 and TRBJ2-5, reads SQTIHQWPATLVQPVGSPLSLECTVEGTSNPNLYWYRQAAGRGLQLLFYSVGIGQISSEVPQNLSASRPQDRQFILSSKKLLLSDSGFYLCAWQGKRGGETQYFGPGTRLLVL.

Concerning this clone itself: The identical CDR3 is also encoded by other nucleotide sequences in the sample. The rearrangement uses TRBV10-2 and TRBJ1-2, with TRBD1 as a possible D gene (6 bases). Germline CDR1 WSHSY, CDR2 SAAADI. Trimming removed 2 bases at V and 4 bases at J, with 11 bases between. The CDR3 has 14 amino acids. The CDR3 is CASSERTEIYGYTF. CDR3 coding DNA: TGCGCCAGCAGTGAGAGGACAGAAATCTATGGCTACACCTTC.

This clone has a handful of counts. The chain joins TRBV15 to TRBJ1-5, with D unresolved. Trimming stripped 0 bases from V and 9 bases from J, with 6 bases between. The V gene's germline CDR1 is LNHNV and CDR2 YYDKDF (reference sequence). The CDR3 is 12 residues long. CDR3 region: CATSRDSLPQHF. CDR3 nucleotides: TGTGCCACCAGCAGAGATTCCCTGCCCCAGCATTTT. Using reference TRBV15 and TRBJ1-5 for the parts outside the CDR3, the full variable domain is DAMVIQNPRYQVTQFGKPVTLSCSQTLNHNVMYWYQQKSSQAPKLLFHYYDKDFNNEADTPDNFQSRRPNTSFCFLDIRSPGLGDTAMYLCATSRDSLPQHFGDGTRLSIL.